What follows are 29 T cell receptor beta chains derived from one specimen sequenced in a study of breast tumors, draining lymph nodes, adjacent tissues. TCRdb re-analysed the multiplex PCR reads in MiXCR, keeping a single row per CDR3 protein. Found here are roughly 80,000 distinct CDR3 sequences, about 20% of them singletons; the top ten hold 2% to 3%. Axillary draining lymph nodes of breast cancer patients supplied the node samples. Sequencing was done on a sample of axillary lymph node tissue. The receptor set was obtained from a female donor with breast cancer. Some clones in this sample may be carry-over from other donors' samples.

This clonotype was observed a few times. The rearrangement links TRBV12-5 to TRBJ2-2; D not certain. V lost 5 bases and J lost 3, with 16 bases in between. CDR1 is LGHNT and CDR2 is FRNRAP in the germline V gene. This CDR3 comprises 16 residues. The CDR3 coding sequence is TGTGCTAGTGGTCCCCCCCCCTCCGGAGACACCGGGGAGCTGTTTTTT. Amino acids: CASGPPPSGDTGELFF.

The chain joins TRBV12-3 or TRBV12-4 to TRBJ2-1, with D possibly being TRBD2 (5 bases). Trimming cost V 8 bases and J 5 bases, with 10 bases left between them. The CDR3 contains 12 residues. CDR3 in amino acids: CASGTRDNEQFF. The DNA for the CDR3 is TGTGCCAGCGGAACTAGGGACAATGAGCAGTTCTTC.

At least ten counts were recorded for this clonotype. The chain joins TRBV14 to TRBJ2-6; TRBD1 aligns across 9 bases. The CDR3 loop spans 18 amino acids. V shed 4 bases, J shed 0 bases, and the junction held 7 bases outside the gene matches. Germline lookup yields CDR1 SGHDN and CDR2 FVKESK. CDR3 bases: TGTGCCAGCAGCCCCAGGACAGGGGCTCGCTCTGGGGCCAACGTCCTGACTTTC. Residues: CASSPRTGARSGANVLTF.

This clonotype has at least ten counts. J is TRBJ2-5 and V is TRBV2; TRBD2 matches at 13 bases. J was trimmed by 2 bases and V by 6 bases; bases with no gene match: 3. This CDR3 has 15 residues. CDR1 and CDR2 from the germline V gene are SNHLY and FYNNEI. CDR3 sequence reads: CASRSGLAGQETQYF. As DNA, the CDR3 is TGTGCCAGCAGGTCGGGACTAGCGGGACAAGAGACCCAGTACTTC.

At least ten counts were recorded for this clonotype. The chain carries TRBV14 and TRBJ2-2; no reliable D call. Germline CDR1 and CDR2: SGHDN and FVKESK. V was trimmed by 2 bases and J by 7 bases, leaving 8 bases between them. The CDR3 extends over 13 amino acids. The CDR3 reads CASSQWGGGELFF. In DNA form, the CDR3 reads TGTGCCAGCAGCCAATGGGGTGGCGGGGAGCTGTTTTTT. Based on the CDR3 plus reference TRBV14 and TRBJ2-2, the full variable domain is EAGVTQFPSHSVIEKGQTVTLRCDPISGHDNLYWYRRVMGKEIKFLLHFVKESKQDESGMPNNRFLAERTGGTYSTLKVQPAELEDSGVYFCASSQWGGGELFFGEGSRLTVL.

To note about this clonotype: Just one base apart from a much larger clone, this may be a read error. J is TRBJ2-7 and V is TRBV28; D possibly corresponds to TRBD2 (6 bases). Per the germline V gene, CDR1 is MDHEN and CDR2 is SYDVKM. This CDR3 comprises 12 residues. Written as DNA, the CDR3 is TGTTGCGCGGGACCTCTCTCCTACGAGCAGTACTTC. Its protein is CCAGPLSYEQYF.

The chain recombines TRBV19 with TRBJ1-1; TRBD1 aligns across 8 bases. This CDR3 is 14 amino acids long. Germline CDR1 reads LNHDA; CDR2 reads SQIVND (reference sequence). The J segment lost 1 base and the V segment lost 4 bases, leaving 2 bases of the junction unmatched. CDR3 in amino acids: CASSRGTGNTEAFF. The CDR3 DNA is TGTGCCAGTAGTAGGGGGACAGGGAACACTGAAGCTTTCTTT.

This clonotype was observed a handful of times. The chain joins TRBV19 to TRBJ1-4; possibly TRBD1 for D (5 bases). The CDR3 has 13 residues. The germline V and J ends were trimmed by 5 bases and 5 bases, with 9 bases remaining between them. Germline V gene data show CDR1 as LNHDA and CDR2 as SQIVND (reference sequence). CDR3 amino acids: CASSWGKNEKLFF. The CDR3 bases are TGTGCCAGTAGTTGGGGGAAAAATGAAAAACTGTTTTTT.

About this clonotype: Without the conserved terminal phenylalanine or tryptophan, this CDR3 likely stems from a read error. This sequence joins TRBV20-1 and TRBJ2-7; possible D gene TRBD2, 6 bases. Germline assignment: CDR1 DFQATT and CDR2 SNEGSKA (reference sequence). The germline V and J ends were trimmed by 5 bases and 5 bases, with 19 bases remaining between them. CDR3 length equals 14 residues. The CDR3 sequence is CSAGGPQVPNEQYY. DNA for the CDR3: TGCAGTGCTGGAGGGCCACAGGTCCCCAACGAGCAGTACTAC.

This clonotype was picked up many times. The chain couples TRBV13 to TRBJ1-4; the match to TRBD1 covers 7 bases. V was clipped by 2 bases and J by 8 bases; unmatched bases: 8. Germline assignment: CDR1 PRHDT and CDR2 FYEKMQ (reference sequence). This CDR3 contains 15 residues. The CDR3 bases are TGTGCCAGCAGCTTAAGAGGACAGGCCCCCGAAAAACTGTTTTTT. Translation: CASSLRGQAPEKLFF.

In its sample, this clonotype was seen many times. The gene calls are TRBV2 and TRBJ2-5, with 9 bases identical to TRBD1. With V trimmed by 5 bases and J by 3 bases, 1 base remained unmatched. Looked up from germline, CDR1 is SNHLY and CDR2 is FYNNEI. The CDR3 has 13 amino acids. In DNA form, the CDR3 reads TGTGCCAGCAGTCGGGACAGGGAAGAGACCCAGTACTTC. Protein product: CASSRDREETQYF.

This sequence joins TRBV2 and TRBJ2-1; TRBD2 agrees at 12 bases. The CDR3 runs to 14 residues. V gave up 10 bases and J gave up 5 bases; unmatched junction bases: 6. Germline V gives CDR1 SNHLY, CDR2 FYNNEI. The CDR3 spells CATSTSGRNNEQFF. The CDR3 nucleotides read TGTGCCACATCTACTAGCGGGAGGAACAATGAGCAGTTCTTC.

In its sample, this clonotype was seen many times. This chain joins TRBV6-1 and TRBJ1-6, with TRBD1 identical over 7 bases. The CDR3 covers 15 residues. V dropped 8 bases and J dropped 7; count of bases not matched to a gene: 11. The germline V gene encodes CDR1 MNHNS and CDR2 SASEGT. The CDR3 protein is CASEKTGLENSPLHF. CDR3 DNA sequence: TGTGCCAGCGAAAAGACAGGGTTGGAGAATTCACCCCTCCACTTT.

The chain recombines TRBV18 with TRBJ2-7, with 8 bases matching TRBD1. After removal of 1 base from V and 6 bases from J, the junction contained 5 bases not matched to a gene. Germline V gene sequence: CDR1 KGHSH, CDR2 LQKENI. The CDR3 has 14 residues. CDR3 in amino acids: CASSPRRQGSEQYF. The CDR3 nucleotides read TGTGCCAGCTCACCACGTCGACAGGGGAGCGAGCAGTACTTC.

J is TRBJ1-1 and V is TRBV7-2; 7 bases agree with TRBD1. Germline trimming cut 4 bases from V and 2 bases from J; bases unmatched to any gene: 4. The CDR3 spans 14 residues. The germline V gene has CDR1 SGHTA and CDR2 FQGNSA. CDR3: CASSYGQVNTEAFF. DNA for the CDR3: TGTGCCAGCAGCTACGGACAGGTCAACACTGAAGCTTTCTTT.

There are many counts of this clonotype. The chain employs TRBV20-1 and TRBJ2-3, with 10 bases aligning to TRBD2. This CDR3 spans 17 amino acids. The germline V gene encodes CDR1 DFQATT and CDR2 SNEGSKA (reference sequence). V lost 0 bases, J lost 4 bases, and 10 bases stayed unmatched. The CDR3 DNA reads TGCAGTGCTAGAGAGGCTAGCGGGAGCCTTTTATCAGATACGCAGTATTTT. Translation gives CSAREASGSLLSDTQYF.

At least ten counts were recorded for this clonotype. The rearrangement links TRBV9 to TRBJ1-5, with D uncertain. This CDR3 region has 14 residues. Looked up from germline, CDR1 is SGDLS and CDR2 is YYNGEE. V was trimmed by 2 bases and J by 3 bases, leaving 9 bases between them. This CDR3 reads CASSVNGNNQPQHF. The DNA of the CDR3 is TGTGCCAGCAGCGTGAACGGGAACAATCAGCCCCAGCATTTT.

This clonotype was picked up a small number of times. The CDR3 region is CAWMTGVGNIQYF. The DNA of the CDR3 is TGTGCCTGGATGACTGGAGTAGGAAACATTCAGTACTTC. This sequence joins TRBV30 and TRBJ2-4; D gene ambiguous. Trimming took off 4 bases at V and 6 bases at J, with 13 bases between the two ends. The CDR3 loop spans 13 amino acids. Germline CDR1 reads GTSNPN; CDR2 reads SVGIG (reference sequence).

This clonotype was seen repeatedly, ten times or more. The CDR3 sequence: CASSQERVRAGELFF. CDR3 DNA sequence: TGCGCCAGCAGCCAAGAGAGGGTGAGGGCCGGGGAGCTGTTTTTT. The J gene is TRBJ2-2, the V gene TRBV4-1; the D gene is possibly TRBD2 (5 bases). Germline V lookup: CDR1 MGHRA, CDR2 YSYEKL. This CDR3 is 15 amino acids long. Between the trimmed V and J ends, which lost 0 bases and 6 bases, there was a span of 11 bases.

There are many counts of this clonotype. The chain links TRBV6-6 to TRBJ1-5; D call uncertain. The germline CDR1 and CDR2 sequences are MNHNY and SVGAGI (reference sequence). V lost 7 bases and J lost 4, with 11 bases in between. The CDR3 is 13 amino acids. CDR3 sequence reads: CASTRLENQPQHF. CDR3 coding DNA: TGTGCCAGCACCCGTCTGGAAAATCAGCCCCAGCATTTT.

Many counts were recorded for this clonotype. The J gene is TRBJ2-7, the V gene TRBV12-3 or TRBV12-4; 9 nucleotides line up with TRBD1. This CDR3 comprises 13 residues. J gave up 4 bases and V 6 bases, and 4 bases lay outside the gene matches. The CDR3 loop reads CASSPGQGYEQYF. The CDR3, as DNA: TGTGCCAGCAGCCCGGGACAGGGATACGAGCAGTACTTC.

The rearrangement links TRBV28 to TRBJ1-4, with TRBD1 matching 9 bases. J lost 7 bases, V lost 5 bases, and 11 bases had no gene match. The length of the CDR3 is 16 residues. Germline CDR1 reads MDHEN; CDR2 reads SYDVKM. CDR3 sequence: CASSTTGQGRGEKLFF. The CDR3 region has the DNA TGTGCCAGCAGTACAACAGGACAGGGGAGGGGTGAAAAACTGTTTTTT. The whole variable domain, remainder taken from reference TRBV28 and TRBJ1-4, is DVKVTQSSRYLVKRTGEKVFLECVQDMDHENMFWYRQDPGLGLRLIYFSYDVKMKEKGDIPEGYSVSREKKERFSLILESASTNQTSMYLCASSTTGQGRGEKLFFGSGTQLSVL.

This sequence joins TRBV4-3 and TRBJ2-2; no firm D call. The length of the CDR3 is 18 residues. V gave up 4 bases and J gave up 0 bases, with 18 bases separating them. Germline V gene lookup returns CDR1 LGHNA and CDR2 YSLEER. Here the CDR3 DNA reads TGCGCCAGCAGCCGAAAATCCCCTTTTAACGCGAACACCGGGGAGCTGTTTTTT. Amino acids: CASSRKSPFNANTGELFF.

This clonotype came up many times. The chain employs TRBV11-1 and TRBJ2-7; D is possibly TRBD1 (5 bases). V gave up 6 bases and J gave up 2 bases, with 8 bases separating them. Germline-derived CDR1 and CDR2 are SGHAT and FQDESV (reference sequence). This CDR3 is built from 12 residues. The chain's CDR3 is CASRGEPYEQYF. CDR3 nucleotide sequence: TGTGCCAGCAGAGGGGAACCCTACGAGCAGTACTTC.

This clonotype was counted many times. V is TRBV5-1 and J is TRBJ2-7; a weak D match, TRBD1 (6 bases). Germline V CDR1 and CDR2: SGHRS, YFSETQ. V shed 4 bases and J shed 3 bases, with 20 bases lying between them. The CDR3 runs 16 residues. CDR3 nucleotides: TGCGCCAGCAGCCCCTTACAGGGCCCCTTGGGCTACGAGCAGTACTTC. Protein product: CASSPLQGPLGYEQYF.

This clonotype appeared many times. The chain joins TRBV20-1 to TRBJ1-2; D not resolved. The V end lost 6 bases, the J end lost 2 bases, and 22 bases lay between the germline ends. This CDR3 region has 16 residues. Germline assignment: CDR1 DFQATT and CDR2 SNEGSKA (reference sequence). The CDR3 loop reads CSAKRRELGGNYGYTF. CDR3 in DNA: TGCAGTGCCAAACGAAGGGAACTGGGCGGAAACTATGGCTACACCTTC.

About this clonotype itself: This may stem from a read error, because a much larger clone lies one nucleotide away. This rearrangement joins TRBV11-2 to TRBJ2-3; D is unclear. The V gene's germline CDR1 is SGHAT and CDR2 FQNNGV. CDR3 size: 15 residues. Deletions cut 8 bases from V and 2 bases from J, with 17 bases between. The CDR3 DNA reads as TGTGCCAGCGGCTCGACATTGACGAACACAGATACGCAGTATTTT. Translation: CASGSTLTNTDTQYF. The whole variable domain, remainder taken from reference TRBV11-2 and TRBJ2-3, is EAGVAQSPRYKIIEKRQSVAFWCNPISGHATLYWYQQILGQGPKLLIQFQNNGVVDDSQLPKDRFSAERLKGVDSTLKIQPAKLEDSAVYLCASGSTLTNTDTQYFGPGTRLTVL.

In its sample, this clonotype was seen many times. V and J are TRBV7-2 and TRBJ1-6, with TRBD1 matching 9 bases. V gave up 7 bases and J gave up 9 bases; unmatched junction bases: 10. The length of the CDR3 is 15 residues. Germline CDR1 and CDR2: SGHTA and FQGNSA. CDR3 nucleotide sequence: TGTGCCAGCATCTCTCAACAGGGGGCGAGTTCACCCCTCCACTTT. Its translation: CASISQQGASSPLHF.

This clonotype was observed many times. CDR3 in amino acids: CASRLQPTSLIYNEQFF. CDR3 nucleotide sequence: TGTGCCAGCAGGCTCCAACCTACTAGTCTGATCTACAATGAGCAGTTCTTC. This sequence joins TRBV6-2 or TRBV6-3 and TRBJ2-1; D is perhaps TRBD2 (5 bases). Germline CDR1 MNHEY, CDR2 SVGEGT. V lost 6 bases, J lost 3 bases, and 21 bases lay in between. The CDR3 is 17 residues long.